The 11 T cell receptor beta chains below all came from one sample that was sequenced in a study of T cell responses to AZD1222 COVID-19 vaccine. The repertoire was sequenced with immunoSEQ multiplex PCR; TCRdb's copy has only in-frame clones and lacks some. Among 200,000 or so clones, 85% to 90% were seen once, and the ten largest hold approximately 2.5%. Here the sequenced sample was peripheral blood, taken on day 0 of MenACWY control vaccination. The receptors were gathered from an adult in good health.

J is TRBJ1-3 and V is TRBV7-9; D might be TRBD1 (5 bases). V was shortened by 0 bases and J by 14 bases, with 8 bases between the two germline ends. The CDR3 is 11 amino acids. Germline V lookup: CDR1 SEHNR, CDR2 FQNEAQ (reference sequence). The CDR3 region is CASSLAGHLYF. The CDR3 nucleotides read TGTGCCAGCAGCTTAGCCGGACACCTATATTTT.

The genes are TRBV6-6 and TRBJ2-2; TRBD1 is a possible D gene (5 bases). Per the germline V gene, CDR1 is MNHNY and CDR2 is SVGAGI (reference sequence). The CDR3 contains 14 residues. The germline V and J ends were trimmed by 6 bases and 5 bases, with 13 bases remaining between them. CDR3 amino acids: CASSPPPGTGELFF. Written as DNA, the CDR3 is TGTGCCAGCAGCCCCCCCCCAGGGACCGGGGAGCTGTTTTTT.

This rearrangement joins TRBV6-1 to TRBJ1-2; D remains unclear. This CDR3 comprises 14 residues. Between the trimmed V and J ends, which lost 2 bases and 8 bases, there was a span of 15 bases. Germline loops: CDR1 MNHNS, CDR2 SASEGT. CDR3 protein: CASSEYEKTGGYTF. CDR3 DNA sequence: TGTGCCAGCAGTGAATACGAAAAAACGGGCGGCTACACCTTC.

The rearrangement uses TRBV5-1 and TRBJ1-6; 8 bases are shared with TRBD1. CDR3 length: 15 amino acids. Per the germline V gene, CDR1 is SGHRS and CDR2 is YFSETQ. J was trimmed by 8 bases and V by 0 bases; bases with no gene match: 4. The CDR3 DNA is TGCGCCAGCAGCTTGGCAGGGGGCGGATATTCACCCCTCCACTTT. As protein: CASSLAGGGYSPLHF.

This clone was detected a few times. CDR3 loop: CASSESGSWANVLTF. CDR3 DNA sequence: TGTGCCAGCAGCGAGTCAGGGAGCTGGGCCAACGTCCTGACTTTC. This chain connects TRBV5-6 to TRBJ2-6; the D call may be TRBD1 or TRBD2 (5 bases each). Trimming shortened V by 4 bases and J by 5 bases, and 13 bases separated the two germline ends. This CDR3 spans 15 amino acids. CDR1 is SGHDT, CDR2 YYEEEE, per germline. Based on the CDR3 plus reference TRBV5-6 and TRBJ2-6, the full variable domain is DAGVTQSPTHLIKTRGQQVTLRCSPKSGHDTVSWYQQALGQGPQFIFQYYEEEERQRGNFPDRFSGHQFPNYSSELNVNALLLGDSALYLCASSESGSWANVLTFGAGSRLTVL.

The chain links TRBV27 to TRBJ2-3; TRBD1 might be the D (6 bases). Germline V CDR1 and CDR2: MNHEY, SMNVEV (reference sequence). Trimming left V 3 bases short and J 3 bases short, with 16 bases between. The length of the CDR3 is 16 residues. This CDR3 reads CASSFQPGQWTDTQYF. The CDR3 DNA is TGTGCCAGCAGTTTCCAACCCGGACAGTGGACAGATACGCAGTATTTT.

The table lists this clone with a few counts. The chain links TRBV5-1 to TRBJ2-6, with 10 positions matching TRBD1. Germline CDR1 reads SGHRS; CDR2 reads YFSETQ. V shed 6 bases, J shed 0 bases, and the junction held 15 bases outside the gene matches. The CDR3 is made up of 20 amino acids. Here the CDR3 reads CASTRTGGPIQSSGANVLTF. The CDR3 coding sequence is TGCGCCAGCACCCGGACAGGGGGTCCTATACAAAGCTCTGGGGCCAACGTCCTGACTTTC.

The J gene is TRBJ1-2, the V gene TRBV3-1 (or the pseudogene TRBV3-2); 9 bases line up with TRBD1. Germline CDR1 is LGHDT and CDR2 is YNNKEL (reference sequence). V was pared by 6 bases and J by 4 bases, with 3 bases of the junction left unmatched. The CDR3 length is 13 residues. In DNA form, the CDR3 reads TGTGCCAGCAGTGTGGGACAGGGCTATGGCTACACCTTC. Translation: CASSVGQGYGYTF.

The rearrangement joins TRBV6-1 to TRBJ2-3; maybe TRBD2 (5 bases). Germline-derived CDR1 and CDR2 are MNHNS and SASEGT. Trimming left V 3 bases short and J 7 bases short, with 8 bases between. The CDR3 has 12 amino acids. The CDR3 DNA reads TGTGCCAGCAGTGACCCCGGGAATACGCAGTATTTT. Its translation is CASSDPGNTQYF.

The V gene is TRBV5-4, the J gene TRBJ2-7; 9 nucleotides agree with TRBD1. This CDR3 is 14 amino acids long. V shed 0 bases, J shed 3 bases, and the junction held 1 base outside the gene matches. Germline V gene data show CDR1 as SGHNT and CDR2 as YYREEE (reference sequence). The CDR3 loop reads CASSLGDRDYEQYF. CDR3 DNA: TGTGCCAGCAGCTTGGGGGACAGGGACTACGAGCAGTACTTC.

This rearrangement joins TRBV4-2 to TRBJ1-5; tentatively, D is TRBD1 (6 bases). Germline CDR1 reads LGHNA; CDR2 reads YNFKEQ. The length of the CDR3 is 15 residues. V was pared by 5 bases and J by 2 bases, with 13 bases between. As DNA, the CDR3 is TGTGCCAGCAGCTACAGGGCTTGGGGCAATCAGCCCCAGCATTTT. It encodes CASSYRAWGNQPQHF.